A selection of T cell receptor beta chains follows, all from one sample in a study of Graves' ophthalmopathy and Graves' hyperthyroidism. TCRdb reanalysed the multiplex PCR reads using MiXCR and keeps one entry per CDR3 protein. The top ten hold over 7.5% of the sample, which has 200,000 to 250,000 distinct CDR3 sequences, around 30% seen once. Input material: peripheral blood. These receptor sequences come from a man over 45 with Graves' ophthalmopathy. Both conserved end residues are part of each CDR3. Each record gives: CDR3 DNA, CDR3 protein, J gene, CDR3 length, D gene, clone size, V gene. D genes are given only for firm matches. Expanded clones are given a class, and other clones once, few, many or no size at all.

TGTGCCAGCAGTCCACCGGGACTAGCCATACACGAGCAGTACTTC CASSPPGLAIHEQYF TRBJ2-7 15 TRBD2 many TRBV27
TGTGCCAGCAGTTTAGCTCAGGGAGGTCGGTATCGTCAGCCCCAGCATTTT CASSLAQGGRYRQPQHF TRBJ1-5 17 NA many TRBV28
TGTGCCAGCAGCTTGTTCAATCAGCCCCAGCATTTT CASSLFNQPQHF TRBJ1-5 12 NA once TRBV7-8
TGTGCCACCAGCGGGCAGTTGAACACTGAAGCTTTCTTT CATSGQLNTEAFF TRBJ1-1 13 NA many TRBV15
TGTGCCAGCAGTTTGGGCGGGAGCGCCGGGGAGCTGTTTTTT CASSLGGSAGELFF TRBJ2-2 14 TRBD2 many TRBV27
TGCAGCGTTGAAGATGTGTCGAATGGCTACACCTTC CSVEDVSNGYTF TRBJ1-2 12 NA many TRBV29-1
TGTGCCAGCAGCTGGAATGGCCGGGGAAACACCGGGGAGCTGTTTTTT CASSWNGRGNTGELFF TRBJ2-2 16 NA many TRBV28
TGTGCCAGCAGGATGACAAGGGTCGTAACTGAAGCTTTCTTT CASRMTRVVTEAFF TRBJ1-1 14 NA many TRBV27
TGTGCCAGCAGAAGGGATGTGGCCGGGGAGCTGTTTTTT CASRRDVAGELFF TRBJ2-2 13 NA many TRBV6-5
TGTGCCAGCAGCCAAGATGCGGTAGCGGGCCTGAGGGAGCAGTACTTC CASSQDAVAGLREQYF TRBJ2-7 16 TRBD2 many TRBV4-2
TGTGCCAGCAGCTTAAGCCATGAGGAGACCCAGTACTTC CASSLSHEETQYF TRBJ2-5 13 NA many TRBV7-6
TGTGCCAGCAGTTTAAGGGGACGGGAGGGAGAGACCCAGTACTTC CASSLRGREGETQYF TRBJ2-5 15 TRBD2 few TRBV27
TGTGCCAGCAGCCTCAGGGGTTATAACACTGAAGCTTTCTTT CASSLRGYNTEAFF TRBJ1-1 14 NA many TRBV6-5
TGTGCCAGTAGTACCTGGGGGGGATACACTGAAGCTTTCTTT CASSTWGGYTEAFF TRBJ1-1 14 NA NA TRBV19
TGTGCCAGCAGTCCCCAACTAGCGGGTACCTACGAGCAGTACTTC CASSPQLAGTYEQYF TRBJ2-7 15 TRBD2 few TRBV6-1
TGTGCCAGCAGTGGGGACAGGGAGAGAGAGACCCAGTACTTC CASSGDRERETQYF TRBJ2-5 14 TRBD1 many TRBV12-3/TRBV12-4
TGCAGCGTTGAGGACGACAGGGGGTTTTGGCAGTACTTC CSVEDDRGFWQYF TRBJ2-7 13 TRBD1 NA TRBV29-1
TGTGCCAGCAGCCGCCCGGGGAGGACGGGCTACGAGCAGTACTTC CASSRPGRTGYEQYF TRBJ2-7 15 NA many TRBV11-2
TGTGCCAGCAGCTTAGTCCCGGGGCAGCACTCCTACGAGCAGTACTTC CASSLVPGQHSYEQYF TRBJ2-7 16 NA NA TRBV7-8
TGTGCCAGCAGTTTGGGGACGGGGGCGCAGGCTTTCTTT CASSLGTGAQAFF TRBJ1-1 13 NA many TRBV28
TGTGCTAGTGGTTCTTCATCTGGGACTAGCGGGAGGGCCCGCCACGAGCAGTACTTC CASGSSSGTSGRARHEQYF TRBJ2-7 19 TRBD2 NA TRBV12-5
TGTGCCAGCAGGCGACTAGCGGGGTTAGAGACCCAGTACTTC CASRRLAGLETQYF TRBJ2-5 14 TRBD2 NA TRBV28
TGTGCCAGCAGCGCGACAGGGGGCGAATCGAGGCCCCAGCATTTT CASSATGGESRPQHF TRBJ1-5 15 TRBD1 many TRBV12-3/TRBV12-4
TGCAGTGCTCTAAAGGCGGGAGGCTCCTACGAGCAGTACTTC CSALKAGGSYEQYF TRBJ2-7 14 TRBD2 many TRBV20-1
TGTGCCAGCAGCTTAGTATGGGGTGGAACGCTAATGAACACTGAAGCTTTCTTT CASSLVWGGTLMNTEAFF TRBJ1-1 18 NA many TRBV7-8
TGTGCCAGCAGCGTTACCGGGACTAGCAGGCACACCGGGGAGCTGTTTTTT CASSVTGTSRHTGELFF TRBJ2-2 17 TRBD2 many TRBV9
TGTGCCAGCAGTGAAGCGCTTCGGGGGGCTTTCTATCAGCCCCAGCATTTT CASSEALRGAFYQPQHF TRBJ1-5 17 NA many TRBV6-1
TGTGCCAGCAGTTGGGGACCTCAGAGCTCCTACGAGCAGTACTTC CASSWGPQSSYEQYF TRBJ2-7 15 NA medium-sized TRBV12-3/TRBV12-4
TGTGCCAGCAGCTCCTCGGAGACCCAGTACTTC CASSSSETQYF TRBJ2-5 11 NA many TRBV7-9
TGTGCCAGCAGTTACGTGACGGCGAACACCGGGGAGCTGTTTTTT CASSYVTANTGELFF TRBJ2-2 15 NA many TRBV6-5
TGTGCCAGCAGCCACAATCAGCCCCAGCATTTT CASSHNQPQHF TRBJ1-5 11 NA many TRBV6-5
TGTGCCAGCAGCTTCGACAGGGGCCAGGGCTATGGCTACACCTTC CASSFDRGQGYGYTF TRBJ1-2 15 TRBD1 few TRBV7-2
TGCAGTGCCAACCCTGGGACAGCAAGCTACGAGCAGTACTTC CSANPGTASYEQYF TRBJ2-7 14 TRBD1 NA TRBV20-1
TGTGCCAGCATAGACACTGAAGCTTTCTTT CASIDTEAFF TRBJ1-1 10 NA many TRBV7-9
TGCGCCAGCAGCGCGGTCGGCTACGAGCAGTACTTC CASSAVGYEQYF TRBJ2-7 12 NA NA TRBV5-1
TGTGCCAGCAGCTTCCCTGGGGTGGGGCGATCCTACGAGCAGTACTTC CASSFPGVGRSYEQYF TRBJ2-7 16 NA NA TRBV11-1
TGTGCCAGCAGTAGACAATCGGGACAGGGTCATGGCTACACCTTC CASSRQSGQGHGYTF TRBJ1-2 15 TRBD1 once TRBV12-3/TRBV12-4
TGTGCCAGCAGCGCCCCGGGACTAGCGGGGGCGTCGGAGCAGTACTTC CASSAPGLAGASEQYF TRBJ2-7 16 TRBD2 many TRBV12-3/TRBV12-4
TGTGCCAGCAGTTACTCGAAGTCTAGCGGGGAAGAGACCCAGTACTTC CASSYSKSSGEETQYF TRBJ2-5 16 TRBD2 NA TRBV6-5
TGCAGTGCACCGGACAGGGCGTCCTACGAGCAGTACTTC CSAPDRASYEQYF TRBJ2-7 13 TRBD1 many TRBV20-1
TGTGCCAGTTCCCCGGACAGGGCTAACACTGAAGCTTTCTTT CASSPDRANTEAFF TRBJ1-1 14 TRBD1 NA TRBV19
TGTGCCAGCAGCTATGGGACAGGGCTAATTAATCAGCCCCAGCATTTT CASSYGTGLINQPQHF TRBJ1-5 16 TRBD1 many TRBV12-3/TRBV12-4
TGTGCCAGCAGTCGCCCTACAGGGGACCACGAGCAGTACTTC CASSRPTGDHEQYF TRBJ2-7 14 TRBD1 many TRBV12-3/TRBV12-4
TGTGCCAGCAGCCGTTTTGACGCGGGTGAAGCTTTCTTT CASSRFDAGEAFF TRBJ1-1 13 NA many TRBV14
TGTGCCACCAGTGATTATGGATCTTCCTACGAGCAGTACTTC CATSDYGSSYEQYF TRBJ2-7 14 NA many TRBV24-1
TGCAGCGTTAGCCCCTCGGTGCAAGAGACCCAGTACTTC CSVSPSVQETQYF TRBJ2-5 13 NA many TRBV29-1